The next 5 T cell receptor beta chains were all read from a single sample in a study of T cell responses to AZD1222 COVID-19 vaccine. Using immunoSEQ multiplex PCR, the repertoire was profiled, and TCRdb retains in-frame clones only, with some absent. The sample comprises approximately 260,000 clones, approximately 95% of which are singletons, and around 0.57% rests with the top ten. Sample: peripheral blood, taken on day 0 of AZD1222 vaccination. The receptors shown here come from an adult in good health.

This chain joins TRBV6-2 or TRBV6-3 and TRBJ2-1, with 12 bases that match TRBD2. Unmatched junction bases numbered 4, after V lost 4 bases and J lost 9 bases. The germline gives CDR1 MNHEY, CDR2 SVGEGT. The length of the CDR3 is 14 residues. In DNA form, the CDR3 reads TGTGCCAGCAGTTCTAGCGGGAGGGCCTTTGAGCAGTTCTTC. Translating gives CASSSSGRAFEQFF.

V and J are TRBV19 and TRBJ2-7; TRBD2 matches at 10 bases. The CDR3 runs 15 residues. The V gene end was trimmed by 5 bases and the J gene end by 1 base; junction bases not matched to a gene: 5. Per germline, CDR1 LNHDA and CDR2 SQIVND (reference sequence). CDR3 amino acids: CASSESGRASYEQYF. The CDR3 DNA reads TGTGCCAGTAGTGAGAGCGGGAGGGCGTCCTACGAGCAGTACTTC.

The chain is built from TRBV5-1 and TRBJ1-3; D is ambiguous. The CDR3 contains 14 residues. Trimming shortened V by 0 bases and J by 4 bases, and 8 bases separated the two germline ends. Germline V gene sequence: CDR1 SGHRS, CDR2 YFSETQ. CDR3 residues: CASSLAEGGNTIYF. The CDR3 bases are TGCGCCAGCAGCTTGGCCGAGGGAGGAAACACCATATATTTT.

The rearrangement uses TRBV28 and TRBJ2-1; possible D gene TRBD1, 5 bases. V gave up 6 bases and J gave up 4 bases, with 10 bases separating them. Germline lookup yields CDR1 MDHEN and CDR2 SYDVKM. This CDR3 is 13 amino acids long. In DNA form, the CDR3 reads TGTGCCAGCAGCACAGGACATTACAATGAGCAGTTCTTC. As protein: CASSTGHYNEQFF. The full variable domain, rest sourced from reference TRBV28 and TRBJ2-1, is DVKVTQSSRYLVKRTGEKVFLECVQDMDHENMFWYRQDPGLGLRLIYFSYDVKMKEKGDIPEGYSVSREKKERFSLILESASTNQTSMYLCASSTGHYNEQFFGPGTRLTVL.

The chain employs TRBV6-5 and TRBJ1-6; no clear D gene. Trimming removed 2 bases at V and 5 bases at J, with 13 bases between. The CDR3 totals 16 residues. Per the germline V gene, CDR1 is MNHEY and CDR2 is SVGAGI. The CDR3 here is CASSYRSQVNNSPLHF. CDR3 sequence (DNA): TGTGCCAGCAGTTACCGATCCCAGGTCAATAATTCACCCCTCCACTTT.